This TCR beta chain derives from a study of blood T cell repertoires in COVID-19 (dated by TCRdb to the early 2020s). Describing the broader study: The collaborator samples originated in the United States, Italy and Spain and spanned the acute and convalescent phases of COVID-19. The material from the prospective study consisted of cDNA or gDNA derived from T cells, B-cell-depleted T cells, or PBMCs. Where HLA class I and class II types were available, the types were taken from metadata supplied by the sample provider, not from assay-based typing. The repertoires were released in a freely available public database meant as a resource for research on the immune response to SARS-CoV-2. The samples were drawn from the first 160 participants of the ongoing ImmuneRACE study and from under 1,500 subjects provided by 6 global collaborators. Sample metadata almost always included a de-identified subject ID, COVID-19 status, age in years and sex. Subjects who had been exposed to COVID-19, were actively infected with it, or had recovered from it provided the deeply sampled blood TCRbeta repertoires that made up the dataset. General conclusions and limits of the study: The quantity of clinical and demographic metadata differed by source and by participant and was supplied without curation.

There are 12 amino acids in the CDR3, from cysteine to phenylalanine inclusive. The read is trimmed to its CDR3 DNA, 36 bases read in frame from base 1. Reading the germline V gene (reference sequence) gives CDR1 LGHDT and CDR2 YNNKEL. V drops 2 bases and J drops 6 bases, leaving 6 bases in between. TCRbeta CDR3 regions were amplified from genomic DNA using the immunoSEQ Assay, a bias-controlled multiplex PCR. Concerning the study's data processing: Nucleated cell counts per sample were estimated from amplification of reference gene primers within the assay. Sequence reads were collapsed and filtered to measure the absolute abundance of every unique TCRbeta CDR3 rearrangement. For each sample, productive Simpson clonality was calculated by taking the square root of Simpson's diversity index across productive rearrangements. In its TCRdb copy, this immuneACCESS table keeps in-frame sequences only and misses some clones. Where compared with another copy, unresolved V genes explain less than half of these, and the others have no known cause. That table furnishes V, J and clone size, whereas the DNA furnished D and trimming. This sample has about 210,000 clones in its table, and roughly 78% of those were observed once. The ten top clones hold more than 10% of the sample.

Whole blood was collected in K2EDTA tubes by collaborating institutions according to the institutions' own protocols. For TCRbeta analysis, collaborator samples were shipped as frozen whole blood, as isolated PBMCs, or as DNA extracted from either sample type. On this clone: Its antigen is still unknown. No base quality information exists; no much larger clone differs at one position.

The receptor comes from a woman aged 40 to 49 with acute or convalescent COVID-19. The chain was built from TRBV3-1 (or the pseudogene TRBV3-2) and TRBJ2-3, with the D gene call left open. The sequencing sample was made of peripheral blood. The nucleotide sequence is TGTGCCAGCAGCCAAATCGGGGATACGCAGTATTTT. This sequence encodes CASSQIGDTQYF.